Below, 23 T cell receptor beta chains from the same sample are listed, as sequenced in a study of T cells in Graves' hyperthyroidism and ophthalmopathy. RNA transcripts were the template for amplifying TCR beta CDR3 regions. With the HTBI primer set, the TCR CDR3 went through a first round of RT-PCR. TCRdb fed the multiplex PCR reads into MiXCR, producing one record per CDR3 protein. The repertoire holds roughly 57,000 distinct CDR3 sequences, with about 53% as singletons. Sequenced material: blood. Source of these receptors: a woman aged 55 to 70 with Graves' ophthalmopathy.

In regard to this clonotype: A read error may be the cause here, since a much bigger clone is one base away. In DNA form, the CDR3 reads TGTGCCCGGAGTGAGGGACAGGGAACTGGCTACACCTTC. Translating it yields CARSEGQGTGYTF. V usage is TRBV30 and J usage is TRBJ1-2, with TRBD1 matching over 9 bases. This CDR3 contains 13 residues. CDR1 and CDR2 (germline): GTSNPN, SVGIG (reference sequence).

This clonotype was picked up many times. In DNA, the CDR3 is TGTGCCAGCAGTTTAGCCGGGACAGGGGGCAACTATGGCTACACCTTC. It codes for CASSLAGTGGNYGYTF. J is TRBJ1-2 and V is TRBV12-3 or TRBV12-4; 12 bases are shared with TRBD1. V trimming: 0 bases; J trimming: 2 bases; junction bases outside the gene matches: 1. This CDR3 comprises 16 residues.

The rearrangement uses TRBV5-1 and TRBJ1-3; 9 bases match TRBD1. CDR3 length: 17 residues. V was clipped by 6 bases and J by 8 bases; unmatched bases: 18. CDR1 is SGHRS and CDR2 is YFSETQ in the germline V gene. The CDR3 nucleotides read TGCGCCAGCAACCCAGGACAGGGGATTTACTATGGCTACACCATATATTTT. This encodes CASNPGQGIYYGYTIYF. Combining the CDR3 with reference TRBV5-1 and TRBJ1-3 gives the whole variable domain KAGVTQTPRYLIKTRGQQVTLSCSPISGHRSVSWYQQTPGQGLQFLFEYFSETQRNKGNFPGRFSGRQFSNSRSEMNVSTLELGDSALYLCASNPGQGIYYGYTIYFGEGSWLTVV.

The table lists this clonotype with many counts. This chain connects TRBV12-3 or TRBV12-4 to TRBJ2-3; TRBD1 matches 7 bases. V trimming: 5 bases; J trimming: 3 bases; junction bases outside the gene matches: 11. CDR3 length: 16 residues. The DNA for the CDR3 is TGTGCCAGCAGTCCCGGTCAGGGGGTCTGGACAGATACGCAGTATTTT. It is translated as CASSPGQGVWTDTQYF.

The gene calls are TRBV20-1 and TRBJ2-7; 13 nucleotides align to TRBD2. Germline CDR1 reads DFQATT; CDR2 reads SNEGSKA (reference sequence). Unmatched junction bases numbered 5, after V lost 1 base and J lost 5 bases. This CDR3 is built from 15 residues. The CDR3 protein is CSARVPTSGRDEQYF. For the CDR3, the DNA is TGCAGTGCTAGAGTCCCAACTAGCGGGAGGGACGAGCAGTACTTC.

The V call is TRBV20-1, the J call TRBJ2-2; the match to TRBD2 covers 10 bases. This CDR3 contains 14 residues. Trimming cost V 6 bases and J 4 bases; bases outside gene matches: 5. CDR1 is DFQATT, CDR2 SNEGSKA, per germline (reference sequence). The CDR3 nucleotides are TGCAGTGCAAGGGCTAGCGGGAGCACCGGGGAGCTGTTTTTT. Amino acid sequence: CSARASGSTGELFF.

This clonotype was counted many times. This rearrangement joins TRBV19 to TRBJ2-7; weak D call: TRBD1 (5 bases). Between the trimmed V and J ends, which lost 10 bases and 3 bases, there was a span of 16 bases. Germline V CDR1 and CDR2: LNHDA, SQIVND (reference sequence). The CDR3 length is 13 residues. CDR3 residues: CATSGSGNYEQYF. The CDR3 DNA follows: TGTGCCACTTCCGGTTCAGGGAACTACGAGCAGTACTTC.

There are many counts of this clonotype. The chain carries TRBV28 and TRBJ1-2; possible D gene TRBD1, 6 bases. The V end was cut by 7 bases, the J end by 3 bases, with 12 bases between. CDR3 size: 13 residues. CDR1 MDHEN and CDR2 SYDVKM come from the germline V gene. The CDR3 is CASMPPGDYGYTF. As DNA, the CDR3 is TGTGCCAGCATGCCTCCAGGGGACTATGGCTACACCTTC.

As for this clonotype: Sequence at one end of the junction differs from germline and may be a read error. The chain employs TRBV12-3 or TRBV12-4 and TRBJ2-7; D is uncertain. This CDR3 comprises 17 residues. CDR3: CASSHQSHQLISHEQYF. The CDR3 coding sequence is TGTGCCAGCAGCCACCAGAGCCACCAGCTTATCTCCCACGAGCAATACTTC.

V gene TRBV5-1 combines with J gene TRBJ1-6; possible D gene TRBD1, 6 bases. CDR1 SGHRS and CDR2 YFSETQ come from the germline V gene. There are 14 residues in the CDR3. The ends were cut back, 3 bases at V and 3 bases at J, with 7 bases in the middle. CDR3 sequence (DNA): TGCGCCAGCAGCTGGGACAACTATAATTCACCCCTCCACTTT. This sequence encodes CASSWDNYNSPLHF.

The table lists this clonotype with a few counts. This chain joins TRBV2 and TRBJ1-2; 9 nucleotides line up with TRBD1. This CDR3 spans 14 amino acids. Germline V CDR1 and CDR2: SNHLY, FYNNEI. After removal of 5 bases from V and 4 bases from J, the junction contained 5 bases not matched to a gene. The CDR3, as DNA: TGTGCCAGCAGTTACACAGGGGGCAGCTATGGCTACACCTTC. The encoded protein is CASSYTGGSYGYTF. The full variable domain, with the rest looked up from reference TRBV2 and TRBJ1-2, is EPEVTQTPSHQVTQMGQEVILRCVPISNHLYFYWYRQILGQKVEFLVSFYNNEISEKSEIFDDQFSVERPDGSNFTLKIRSTKLEDSAMYFCASSYTGGSYGYTFGSGTRLTVV.

This clonotype was detected many times. The chain has TRBV11-2 and TRBJ2-1, with 9 bases aligning to TRBD1. CDR3 length: 16 residues. The V and J ends lost 1 base and 9 bases, in that order; junction bases with no gene match: 10. CDR1 is SGHAT, CDR2 FQNNGV, per germline. CDR3 sequence reads: CASSLVTGGLWGEQFF. CDR3 coding DNA: TGTGCCAGCAGCTTAGTCACAGGGGGCCTTTGGGGTGAGCAGTTCTTC.

In its sample, this clonotype was seen many times. The chain links TRBV4-1 to TRBJ1-1; D unresolved. CDR3 length equals 12 residues. Germline lookup yields CDR1 MGHRA and CDR2 YSYEKL. Trimming pared 0 bases from V and 8 bases from J, leaving 7 bases between. This chain's CDR3 is CASSQDFREAFF. DNA for the CDR3: TGCGCCAGCAGCCAAGATTTTAGAGAAGCTTTCTTT.

The chain combines TRBV20-1 with TRBJ1-6; 12 nucleotides match TRBD1. J was trimmed by 9 bases and V by 6 bases; bases with no gene match: 6. This CDR3 has 14 amino acids. In germline, CDR1 is DFQATT, CDR2 SNEGSKA (reference sequence). In nucleotides, the CDR3 is TGCAGTGCCCCCGGGACAGGGGGCGGTTCACCCCTCCACTTT. Amino acids: CSAPGTGGGSPLHF.

This chain connects TRBV12-3 or TRBV12-4 to TRBJ2-7, with D perhaps TRBD1 or TRBD2 (5 bases each). V was cut by 3 bases and J by 4 bases, with 13 bases left in between. The CDR3 spans 14 residues. As DNA, the CDR3 is TGTGCCAGCAGTTTCAGTGGGGGTTGGTACGAGCAGTACTTC. The encoded protein is CASSFSGGWYEQYF.

The J gene is TRBJ2-5, the V gene TRBV7-2; D assignment may be TRBD1 or TRBD2 (6 bases each). With 0 bases removed from V and 5 bases from J, the gap between germline ends came to 10 bases. The CDR3 contains 14 residues. Per germline, CDR1 SGHTA and CDR2 FQGNSA. The CDR3 sequence: CASSLAGGAETQYF. CDR3 nucleotide sequence: TGTGCCAGCAGCTTAGCGGGGGGCGCGGAGACCCAGTACTTC.

The chain carries TRBV24-1 and TRBJ2-7, with 11 positions matching TRBD2. The germline V gene encodes CDR1 KGHDR and CDR2 SFDVKD. The CDR3 is 14 amino acids. V was pared by 5 bases and J by 7 bases, with 6 bases of the junction left unmatched. In nucleotides, the CDR3 is TGTGCCACCAGTGCTCAGAGACTAGCGGGAGAGCAGTACTTC. As protein: CATSAQRLAGEQYF.

This clonotype was detected many times. The V call is TRBV19, the J call TRBJ2-3, with 7 bases lining up with TRBD2. The V segment lost 4 bases and the J segment 0 bases; nucleotides outside the gene matches: 7. The germline CDR1 and CDR2 sequences are LNHDA and SQIVND (reference sequence). This CDR3 is 16 amino acids long. The CDR3 protein is CASSNPSGPSTDTQYF. Written as DNA, the CDR3 is TGTGCCAGTAGTAACCCTAGCGGCCCCAGCACAGATACGCAGTATTTT.

The rearrangement joins TRBV7-3 to TRBJ2-3; tentatively, D is TRBD1 (6 bases). V was clipped by 4 bases and J by 0 bases, with 11 bases between them. The germline V gene has CDR1 SGHTA and CDR2 FQGTGA. CDR3 size: 15 residues. The CDR3 is CASSSHGQSTDTQYF. The CDR3 DNA sequence: TGTGCCAGCAGCTCCCACGGACAGAGCACAGATACGCAGTATTTT. The whole variable domain, remainder taken from reference TRBV7-3 and TRBJ2-3, is GAGVSQTPSNKVTEKGKYVELRCDPISGHTALYWYRQSLGQGPEFLIYFQGTGAADDSGLPNDRFFAVRPEGSVSTLKIQRTERGDSAVYLCASSSHGQSTDTQYFGPGTRLTVL.

As for this clonotype: No conserved phenylalanine or tryptophan is present at the end of the CDR3, so a read error is the likely explanation. The chain combines TRBV7-9 with TRBJ2-5; no reliable D call. Germline lookup yields CDR1 SEHNR and CDR2 FQNEAQ (reference sequence). The CDR3 is made up of 13 amino acids. The chain's CDR3 is CASRLGGEETQYL. Written as DNA, the CDR3 is TGTGCCAGCAGGCTTGGTGGGGAAGAGACTCAGTACTTA.

This clonotype has at least ten counts. The chain recombines TRBV20-1 with TRBJ2-6; no clear D. The V and J ends lost 8 bases and 0 bases respectively, with 8 bases between them. The CDR3 loop spans 13 amino acids. Germline CDR1 and CDR2: DFQATT and SNEGSKA (reference sequence). The CDR3 sequence: CSTRSSGANVLTF. Written as DNA, the CDR3 is TGCAGTACGAGGAGCTCTGGGGCCAACGTCCTGACTTTC.

The chain couples TRBV28 to TRBJ1-1, with D possibly TRBD1 on 5 matching bases. The V gene's germline CDR1 is MDHEN and CDR2 SYDVKM. The CDR3 runs to 15 residues. The V gene lost 8 bases and the J gene lost 3 bases, with 19 bases spanning the gap. The CDR3 DNA sequence: TGTGCCAGCGGTCTTGGGACGGGCTTAGACACTGAAGCTTTCTTT. Amino acid sequence: CASGLGTGLDTEAFF.

As for this clonotype: Mismatch with germline at one junction end may stem from a read error. The chain links TRBV7-3 to TRBJ2-3; 9 nucleotides agree with TRBD2. This CDR3 has 14 amino acids. Germline CDR1 and CDR2: SGHTA and FQGTGA. DNA of the CDR3: TGTGCCAACAGCTTTAGCGGGGGCACAGACACGCAGTATTTT. This codes for CANSFSGGTDTQYF.